This T cell receptor beta chain was identified during a study of shared clonotypes between healthy human individuals. Overall study: For every donor, three CD4 naive, three CD4 memory, two CD8 naive and one CD8 memory plates were used. General study results and limits: Clonotype sharing across several donors was observed for 4% to 5.5% of naive CD4 clonotypes.

CD45RO-negative, CCR7-selected cells formed the naive CD8 fraction, which excluded terminally differentiated effector memory CD45RA+ cells. Deep-level assay runs were performed. Sorted-subset replicate PCR reactions contained around 220 ng DNA, corresponding to some 28,000 T cell genomes. TCRdb's table, derived via immunoSEQ multiplex PCR, lists solely in-frame clones and lacks some. The sample has about 2.2 million clones, about 93% seen once. With respect to this clone: As yet, its antigen is unknown.

V was trimmed by 5 bases and J by 3 bases, leaving 19 bases between them. CDR3 length: 17 amino acids. Germline values: CDR1 MNHEY, CDR2 SMNVEV (reference sequence). This TCR was recovered from a man between 18 and 29 years old in good health. Some clones in this sample may be carry-over from other donors' samples. The V and J genes are TRBV27 and TRBJ2-2; D gene ambiguous. Sequenced input: naive CD8+ T cells from PBMCs. In DNA, the CDR3 is TGTGCCAGCAGTCCAACGGTCCTCTCCTTCCACACCGGGGAGCTGTTTTTT. Translated: CASSPTVLSFHTGELFF.